This TCR beta chain was retrieved from a study of shared clonotypes between healthy human individuals. Study-level results: The study's rarefaction showed incomplete sorted-subset sequencing despite large depth.

This clone occurred a few times. Its antigen is undetermined. This CDR3 is built from 15 residues. Germline V gives CDR1 SGHVS, CDR2 FNYEAQ. Trimming removed 5 bases from V and 0 bases from J, with 12 bases in between. The authors ran the assay at deep level. The data were produced by immunoSEQ multiplex PCR, yet TCRdb's version contains in-frame clones alone and is incomplete. Here the sample spans about 1.1 million clones, around 82% being singletons. The clonotype comes from a man aged 18-30 years in good health. Some clones in this sample may be carry-over from other donors' samples. The sample consisted of memory CD4+ T cells from PBMCs. Specified subset: CD45RA-negative fraction. V is TRBV7-6 and J is TRBJ2-3; a weak D match, TRBD1 (5 bases). Written as DNA, the CDR3 is TGTGCCAGCAGCCCGGCCGCAGGGAGCACAGATACGCAGTATTTT. Protein product: CASSPAAGSTDTQYF.